This TCR beta chain is drawn from a study of cytomegalovirus exposure and HLA in healthy donors. V was clipped by 2 bases and J by 3 bases, with 11 bases between them. Germline assignment: CDR1 GTSNPN and CDR2 SVGIG (reference sequence). The CDR3 contains 14 residues. Researchers ran the PCR with 60 Vbeta and 13 Jbeta primers. TCRdb's copy holds only in-frame clones and misses some; the assay was immunoSEQ multiplex PCR. The table includes around 190,000 clones, roughly 80% detected once. This clone was seen once. Its antigen is unknown. Study conclusions and caveats: A later analysis reported that several of the most significant clusters appeared to be linked to common viral pathogens, among them Epstein-Barr virus.

This receptor was taken from a man aged 60 to 69 in good health and CMV-seronegative. The rearrangement joins TRBV30 to TRBJ1-5, with D possibly being TRBD1 (6 bases). Material for sequencing was PBMCs. The CDR3 DNA is TGTGCCTGGAGTACAGGGAATTTCAATCAGCCCCAGCATTTT. Its protein is CAWSTGNFNQPQHF.